These T cell receptor beta chains were read from a single sample in a study of immune characterization of retroperitoneal liposarcoma. MiXCR, run by TCRdb on the PCR reads, gives a single entry per CDR3 protein. The data show 6,600 or so distinct CDR3 sequences, about 30% seen once. Sequenced: tumor tissue. These receptors came from a female donor with retroperitoneal liposarcoma. The CDR3 runs from the conserved cysteine through the conserved F or W. The D gene is left open where the match is weak. Size is omitted from some rows. Given values are once, few, many or a class for expanded clones.

d_gene | j_gene | abundance | v_gene | CDR3nt | CDR3aa
TRBD2 | TRBJ2-7 | medium-sized | TRBV7-2 | TGTGCCAGCAGTCTAGCGGGAGCCCCCTACGAGCAGTACTTC | CASSLAGAPYEQYF
TRBD2 | TRBJ2-5 | few | TRBV7-6 | TGTGCTAGCAGCTTAGACTTTACTAGCGGGGAGACCCAGTACTTC | CASSLDFTSGETQYF
- | TRBJ1-5 | - | TRBV7-2 | TGTGCCAGCAGCTTAGCCGGGTCGGGCAATCAGCCCCAGCATTTT | CASSLAGSGNQPQHF
- | TRBJ2-1 | many | TRBV4-1 | TGCGCCAGCAGCCCCATGGAGTACAATGAGCAGTTCTTC | CASSPMEYNEQFF
TRBD1 | TRBJ2-1 | - | TRBV7-8 | TGTGCCAGCAGCAGACGGCCGGGACAGGGGAGAAATGAGCAGTTCTTC | CASSRRPGQGRNEQFF
TRBD2 | TRBJ2-1 | - | TRBV6-1 | TGTGCCAGCAAAAGCGGGGGGGCGGGGGTCTACAATGAGCAGTTCTTC | CASKSGGAGVYNEQFF
TRBD1 | TRBJ1-1 | medium-sized | TRBV12-3/TRBV12-4 | TGTGCCAGCGGACGGACAGGGCGGCCCCCTGAAGCTTTCTTT | CASGRTGRPPEAFF
TRBD1 | TRBJ1-5 | many | TRBV5-6 | TGTGCCAGCAGCTTGAGTGGACAGGGGGACTCTAGCAATCAGCCCCAGCATTTT | CASSLSGQGDSSNQPQHF
- | TRBJ2-7 | - | TRBV10-3 | TGTGCCATCAGTGAAGGGGGCTACGAGCAGTACTTC | CAISEGGYEQYF
- | TRBJ2-1 | few | TRBV7-3 | TGTGCCAGCAGCCCCAGAGTCCCCTACAATGAGCAGTTCTTC | CASSPRVPYNEQFF
- | TRBJ2-7 | - | TRBV6-6 | TGTGCCAGCAGTTACCGGGACGAGCAGTACTTC | CASSYRDEQYF
- | TRBJ1-5 | many | TRBV6-6 | TGTGCCAGCAGCCTTCTCAACAAGGGACTTCATCAGCCCCAGCATTTT | CASSLLNKGLHQPQHF
- | TRBJ2-7 | many | TRBV7-2 | TGTGCCAGCAGTCGTCTCGGACAGTCCTACGAGCAGTACTTC | CASSRLGQSYEQYF
TRBD1 | TRBJ2-7 | many | TRBV11-3 | TGTGCCAGCACCTCGAGGACAGGGGAGACCTACGAGCAGTACTTC | CASTSRTGETYEQYF
- | TRBJ1-6 | few | TRBV27 | TGTGCCAGCAGTCCAACCACGACCTTGGATTCACCCCTCCACTTT | CASSPTTTLDSPLHF
- | TRBJ1-1 | - | TRBV6-6 | TGTGCCAGCAGTGAGTCCGCGGTTTTGGGCTTGTCAACTGAAGCTTTCTTT | CASSESAVLGLSTEAFF
- | TRBJ2-7 | medium-sized | TRBV6-1 | TGTGCCAGCAACCTAGGGGGTCTCTACGAGCAGTACTTC | CASNLGGLYEQYF
TRBD2 | TRBJ2-2 | few | TRBV6-1 | TGTGCCAGCAGTCAAAAGGGACTAGCGGGGGGGGTCACCGGGGAGCTGTTTTTT | CASSQKGLAGGVTGELFF
- | TRBJ2-5 | many | TRBV11-3 | TGTGCCAGCAGCTTACGTAGCGGTCGGGAGACCCAGTACTTC | CASSLRSGRETQYF
- | TRBJ2-7 | - | TRBV4-1 | TGCGCCAGCAGCCAAGACCCCTTAGATGGGGGCTCGTACGAGCAGTACTTC | CASSQDPLDGGSYEQYF
TRBD2 | TRBJ2-3 | once | TRBV4-1 | TGCGCCAGCAGCCAAGATCGTAGACTAGCGGGAACGCAGTATTTT | CASSQDRRLAGTQYF
TRBD1 | TRBJ2-1 | - | TRBV6-1 | TGTGCCAGCAGGCCATCGGGACAGGTCTACAATGAGCAGTTCTTC | CASRPSGQVYNEQFF
- | TRBJ2-6 | many | TRBV6-1 | TGTGCCAGCAGAGTGCACGGCTCTGGGGCCAACGTCCTGACTTTC | CASRVHGSGANVLTF
TRBD2 | TRBJ2-1 | - | TRBV7-2 | TGTGCCAGCAGCTTACAGCCGGGACTAGCGGGAGCCAATGAGCAGTTCTTC | CASSLQPGLAGANEQFF
- | TRBJ2-2 | - | TRBV11-2 | TGTGCCAGCAGCTTAGGGGTAGGGTACACCGGGGAGCTGTTTTTT | CASSLGVGYTGELFF
TRBD2 | TRBJ2-1 | - | TRBV11-3 | TGTGCCAGCAGCTTCCCAGCCACCGGGGGGGAGCAGTTCTTC | CASSFPATGGEQFF
- | TRBJ2-1 | - | TRBV6-6 | TGTGCCAGCAGTTACTCCGGGGGAGCGGGTGGCCATGAGCAGTTCTTC | CASSYSGGAGGHEQFF
- | TRBJ2-6 | few | TRBV27 | TGTGCCAGCAGTTGGTCTGGGGCCAACGTCCTGACTTTC | CASSWSGANVLTF
TRBD2 | TRBJ2-1 | - | TRBV6-1 | TGTGCCAGCACTCCAAGCGGGACGGGATACAATGAGCAGTTCTTC | CASTPSGTGYNEQFF
TRBD2 | TRBJ2-1 | medium-sized | TRBV27 | TGTGCCAGCAGTTTATCTGTGCGGGAGGGCCGTAATGAGCAGTTCTTC | CASSLSVREGRNEQFF
- | TRBJ2-3 | - | TRBV11-3 | TGTGCCAGCAGCTTAGGAGGGAGGACACATGGGAATACGCAGTATTTT | CASSLGGRTHGNTQYF
- | TRBJ1-2 | - | TRBV25-1 | TGTGCCAGCAGTGACCCCGGGAGGGATACGAACTATGGCTACACCTTC | CASSDPGRDTNYGYTF
TRBD2 | TRBJ2-7 | few | TRBV6-1 | TGTGCCAGCAGTGAACTAGCGGGAGGTTCTGAGCAGTACTTC | CASSELAGGSEQYF
- | TRBJ2-2 | - | TRBV6-8 | TGTGCCAGCAGTGGAATACTGAACACCGGGGAGCTGTTTTTT | CASSGILNTGELFF
- | TRBJ2-7 | - | TRBV19 | TGTGCCAGTAGTACGACCCGGGACGGAATTTACGAGCAGTACTTC | CASSTTRDGIYEQYF
TRBD2 | TRBJ2-3 | - | TRBV6-1 | TGTGCCAGCAGTTATGAGCGGGAGCGCACAGATACGCAGTATTTT | CASSYERERTDTQYF
TRBD1 | TRBJ2-2 | - | TRBV7-2 | TGTGCCAGCAGCTTCGGGACAGCCACCGGGGAGCTGTTTTTT | CASSFGTATGELFF
- | TRBJ2-7 | many | TRBV7-2 | TGTGCCAGCAGCTTACGCCGGGTTACAGGGCTATCCTACAATGAGCAGTACTTC | CASSLRRVTGLSYNEQYF
- | TRBJ2-7 | - | TRBV14 | TGTGCCAGCAGCCAATTTACAGGTTCAAGGGAGCAGTACTTC | CASSQFTGSREQYF
- | TRBJ2-5 | - | TRBV7-2 | TGTGCCAGCAGCCATCAGACAGGCAACAGCGGGGAGACCCAGTACTTC | CASSHQTGNSGETQYF
TRBD1 | TRBJ2-3 | few | TRBV5-1 | TGCGCCAGCAGATTACAGGGGAGCACAGATACGCAGTATTTT | CASRLQGSTDTQYF
- | TRBJ2-5 | - | TRBV7-6 | TGTGCCAGCAGCTCCTCGACAGGTTACCAAGAGACCCAGTACTTC | CASSSSTGYQETQYF
TRBD2 | TRBJ2-2 | - | TRBV28 | TGTGCCAGCACCCAGGGACTAGCGGGACTCGGGGAGCTGTTTTTT | CASTQGLAGLGELFF
- | TRBJ2-3 | - | TRBV24-1 | TGTGCCACCAATCCAGGGGACAACACAGATACGCAGTATTTT | CATNPGDNTDTQYF
- | TRBJ2-1 | - | TRBV6-1 | TGTGCCAGCAGCCGGGACAATTACAATGAGCAGTTCTTC | CASSRDNYNEQFF
- | TRBJ1-1 | once | TRBV10-3 | TGTGCCATCAGTCATCAGGGATTGAACACTGAAGCTTTCTTT | CAISHQGLNTEAFF
- | TRBJ2-7 | - | TRBV7-8 | TGTGCCAGCAGCTTAGTCAGTCCTTCCTACGAGCAGTACTTC | CASSLVSPSYEQYF
- | TRBJ1-2 | - | TRBV4-2 | TGTGCCAGCAGCCTCTTCCGGGACGACCTAGGGGGCTACACCTTC | CASSLFRDDLGGYTF
TRBD2 | TRBJ2-7 | once | TRBV6-1 | TGTGCCAGCAGTGAAAGGTGGTCGGGGGGCGAGCAGTACTTC | CASSERWSGGEQYF
TRBD2 | TRBJ2-7 | - | TRBV7-8 | TGTGCCAGCAGCTTAGATCTAGCGGGGTCCTACGAGCAGTACTTC | CASSLDLAGSYEQYF
- | TRBJ2-1 | many | TRBV24-1 | TGTGCCACCAGTGTGGTCGGCCGAAAGGGGTTTGGCTCCTACAATGAGCAGTTCTTC | CATSVVGRKGFGSYNEQFF
- | TRBJ2-1 | many | TRBV10-2 | TGCGCCAGCAGTGAGTCGGGGACTGCCGAGCAGTTCTTC | CASSESGTAEQFF
- | TRBJ2-7 | few | TRBV4-1 | TGCGCCAGCAGCACGAGGGCCGGGACCTACGAGCAGTACTTC | CASSTRAGTYEQYF